The T cell receptor (beta chain) described here comes from a study of blood T cell repertoires in COVID-19. In the authors' methods: Estimates of nucleated cell counts were drawn from the amplification of reference gene primers. Produced via immunoSEQ multiplex PCR; TCRdb's table is partial and in-frame only. V, J and clone size are taken as reported in that table, and D and trimming were inferred from the DNA itself. The data contain 200,000 or so clones, approximately 84% of them seen just once; the ten biggest clones take up under 2.5%. The germline V gene has CDR1 MGHDK and CDR2 SYGVNS. The CDR3 is 16 residues long. V shed 1 base and J shed 8 bases, with 18 bases lying between them.

This clonotype was obtained from a middle-aged man with active or convalescent COVID-19. Sequencing used peripheral blood. This sequence joins TRBV25-1 and TRBJ2-1; a possible D gene is TRBD2 (5 bases). Here the CDR3 DNA reads TGTGCCAGCAGTGAATTCCCGGCCCGCGAGGGAGATGAGCAGTTCTTC. As protein: CASSEFPAREGDEQFF.